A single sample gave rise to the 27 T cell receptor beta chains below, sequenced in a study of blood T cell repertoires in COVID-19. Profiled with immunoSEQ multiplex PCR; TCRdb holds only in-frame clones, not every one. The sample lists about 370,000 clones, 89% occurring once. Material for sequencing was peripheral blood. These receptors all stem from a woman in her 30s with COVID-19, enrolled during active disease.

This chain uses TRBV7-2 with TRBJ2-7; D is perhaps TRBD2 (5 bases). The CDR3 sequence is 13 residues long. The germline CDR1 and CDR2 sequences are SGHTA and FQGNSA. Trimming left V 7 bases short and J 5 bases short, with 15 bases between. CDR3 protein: CASTAGVLNEQYF. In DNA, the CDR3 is TGTGCCAGCACTGCCGGGGTTTTGAACGAGCAGTACTTC.

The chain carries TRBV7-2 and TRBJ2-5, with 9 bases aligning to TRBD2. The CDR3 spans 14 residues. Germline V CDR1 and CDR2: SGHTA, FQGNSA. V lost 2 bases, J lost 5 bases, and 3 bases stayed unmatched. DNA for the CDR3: TGTGCCAGCAGCTTAAGCGGGAGGAAGGAGACCCAGTACTTC. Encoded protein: CASSLSGRKETQYF.

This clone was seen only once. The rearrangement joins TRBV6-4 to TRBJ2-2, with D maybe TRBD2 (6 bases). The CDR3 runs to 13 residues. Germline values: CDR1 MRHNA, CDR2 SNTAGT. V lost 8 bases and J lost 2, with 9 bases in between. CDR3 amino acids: CASGRGNTGELFF. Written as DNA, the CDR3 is TGTGCCAGCGGGCGGGGTAACACCGGGGAGCTGTTTTTT.

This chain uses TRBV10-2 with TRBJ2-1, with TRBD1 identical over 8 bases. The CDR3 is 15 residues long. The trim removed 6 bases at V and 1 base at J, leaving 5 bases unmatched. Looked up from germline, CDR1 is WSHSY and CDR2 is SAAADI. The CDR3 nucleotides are TGCGCCAGCAGCCTGGACAGGGCTTCCTACAATGAGCAGTTCTTC. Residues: CASSLDRASYNEQFF.

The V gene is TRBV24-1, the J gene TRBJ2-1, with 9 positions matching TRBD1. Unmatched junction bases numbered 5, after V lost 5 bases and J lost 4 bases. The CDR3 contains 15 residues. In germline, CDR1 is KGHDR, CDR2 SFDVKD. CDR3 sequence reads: CATSGDRELYNEQFF. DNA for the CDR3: TGTGCCACCAGTGGGGACAGGGAGTTATACAATGAGCAGTTCTTC.

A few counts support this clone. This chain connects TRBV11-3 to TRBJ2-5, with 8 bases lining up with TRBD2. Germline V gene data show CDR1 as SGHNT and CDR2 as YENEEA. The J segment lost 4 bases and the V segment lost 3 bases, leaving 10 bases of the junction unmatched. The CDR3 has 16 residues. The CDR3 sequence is CASSFLAGPGGETQYF. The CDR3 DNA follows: TGTGCCAGCAGCTTCCTAGCGGGCCCCGGAGGAGAGACCCAGTACTTC.

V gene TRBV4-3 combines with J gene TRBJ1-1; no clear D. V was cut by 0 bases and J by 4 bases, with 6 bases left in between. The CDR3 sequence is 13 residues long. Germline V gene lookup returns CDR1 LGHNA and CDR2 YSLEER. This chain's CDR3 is CASSQDRGTEAFF. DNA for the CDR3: TGCGCCAGCAGCCAAGATCGGGGCACTGAAGCTTTCTTT.

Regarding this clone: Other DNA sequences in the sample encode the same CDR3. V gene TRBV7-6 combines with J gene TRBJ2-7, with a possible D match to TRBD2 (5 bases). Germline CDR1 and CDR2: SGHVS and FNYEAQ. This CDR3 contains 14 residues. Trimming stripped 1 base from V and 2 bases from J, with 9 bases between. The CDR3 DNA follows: TGTGCCAGCAGCTTAGGAACCGGGGCCTACGAGCAGTACTTC. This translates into CASSLGTGAYEQYF.

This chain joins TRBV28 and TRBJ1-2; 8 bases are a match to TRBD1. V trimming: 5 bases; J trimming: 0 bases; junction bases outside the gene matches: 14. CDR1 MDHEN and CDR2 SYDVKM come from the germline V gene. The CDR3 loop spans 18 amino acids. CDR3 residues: CASSRQGPPLFSNYGYTF. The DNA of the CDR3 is TGTGCCAGCAGTAGACAGGGGCCTCCCCTCTTTTCTAACTATGGCTACACCTTC.

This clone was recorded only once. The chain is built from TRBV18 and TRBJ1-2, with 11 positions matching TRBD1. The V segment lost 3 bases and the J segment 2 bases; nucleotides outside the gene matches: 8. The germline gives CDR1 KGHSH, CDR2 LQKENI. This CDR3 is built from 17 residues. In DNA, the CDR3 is TGTGCCAGCTCACCCGGGGCCGGGACAGGGGGAAACTATGGCTACACCTTC. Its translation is CASSPGAGTGGNYGYTF.

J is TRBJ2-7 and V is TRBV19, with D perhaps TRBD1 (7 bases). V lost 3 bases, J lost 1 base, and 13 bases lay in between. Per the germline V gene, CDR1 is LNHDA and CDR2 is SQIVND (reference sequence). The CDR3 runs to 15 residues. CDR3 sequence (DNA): TGTGCCAGTAGTATTCAGTCAGGGGGGTCCTACGAGCAGTACTTC. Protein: CASSIQSGGSYEQYF. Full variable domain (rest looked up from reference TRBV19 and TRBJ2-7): DGGITQSPKYLFRKEGQNVTLSCEQNLNHDAMYWYRQDPGQGLRLIYYSQIVNDFQKGDIAEGYSVSREKKESFPLTVTSAQKNPTAFYLCASSIQSGGSYEQYFGPGTRLTVT.

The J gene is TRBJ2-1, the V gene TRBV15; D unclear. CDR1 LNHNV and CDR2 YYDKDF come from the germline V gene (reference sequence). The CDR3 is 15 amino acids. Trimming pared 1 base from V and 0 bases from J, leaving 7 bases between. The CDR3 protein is CATSRGLNSYNEQFF. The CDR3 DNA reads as TGTGCCACCAGCAGAGGGCTCAACTCCTACAATGAGCAGTTCTTC.

The CDR3 coding sequence is TGTGCCAGCAGCTCCCGGACTGGTGGCTCCTACAATGAGCAGTTCTTC. Its protein product is CASSSRTGGSYNEQFF. This chain links TRBV5-5 with TRBJ2-1; possible D gene TRBD2, 5 bases. Germline values: CDR1 SGHKS, CDR2 YYEKEE (reference sequence). V gave up 3 bases and J gave up 0 bases, with 13 bases separating them. The CDR3 loop spans 16 amino acids.

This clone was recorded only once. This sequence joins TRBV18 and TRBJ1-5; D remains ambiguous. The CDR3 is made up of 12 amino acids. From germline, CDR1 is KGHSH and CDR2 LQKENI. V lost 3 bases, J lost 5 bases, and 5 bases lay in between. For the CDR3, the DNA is TGTGCCAGCTCACCGGGAGATCAGCCCCAGCATTTT. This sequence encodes CASSPGDQPQHF. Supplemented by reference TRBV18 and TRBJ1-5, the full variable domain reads NAGVMQNPRHLVRRRGQEARLRCSPMKGHSHVYWYRQLPEEGLKFMVYLQKENIIDESGMPKERFSAEFPKEGPSILRIQQVVRGDSAAYFCASSPGDQPQHFGDGTRLSIL.

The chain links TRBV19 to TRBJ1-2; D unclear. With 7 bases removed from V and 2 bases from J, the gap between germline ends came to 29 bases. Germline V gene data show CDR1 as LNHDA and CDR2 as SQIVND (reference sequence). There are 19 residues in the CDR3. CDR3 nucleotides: TGTGCCAGTACCCTCGGCGGGGAACCTATCTCATTGAAAAACTATGGCTACACCTTC. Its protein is CASTLGGEPISLKNYGYTF.

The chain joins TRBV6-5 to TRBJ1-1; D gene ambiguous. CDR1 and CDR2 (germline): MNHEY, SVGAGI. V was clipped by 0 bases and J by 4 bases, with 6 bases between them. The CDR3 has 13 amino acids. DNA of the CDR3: TGTGCCAGCAGTTACTCTCTCCTCACTGAAGCTTTCTTT. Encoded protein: CASSYSLLTEAFF.

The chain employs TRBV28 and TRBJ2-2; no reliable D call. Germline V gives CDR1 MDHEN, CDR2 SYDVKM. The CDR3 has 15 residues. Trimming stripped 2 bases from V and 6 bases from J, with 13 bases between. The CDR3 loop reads CASSLVSVNAGELFF. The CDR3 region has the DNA TGTGCCAGCAGTTTAGTGTCAGTCAACGCCGGGGAGCTGTTTTTT.

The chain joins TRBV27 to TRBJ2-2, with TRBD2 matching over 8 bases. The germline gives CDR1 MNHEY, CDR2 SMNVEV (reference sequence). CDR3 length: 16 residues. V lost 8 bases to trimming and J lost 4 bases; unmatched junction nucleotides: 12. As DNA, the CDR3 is TGTGCCAGCCATATCGCAGCGGGGGCGGGCACCGGGGAGCTGTTTTTT. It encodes CASHIAAGAGTGELFF.

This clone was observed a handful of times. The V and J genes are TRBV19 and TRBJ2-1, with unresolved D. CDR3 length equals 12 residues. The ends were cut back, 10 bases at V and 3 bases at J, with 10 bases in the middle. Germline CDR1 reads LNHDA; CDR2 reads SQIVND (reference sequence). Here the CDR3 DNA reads TGTGCCACCCGTAACGGCTACAATGAGCAGTTCTTC. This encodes CATRNGYNEQFF. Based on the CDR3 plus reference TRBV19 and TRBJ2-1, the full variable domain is DGGITQSPKYLFRKEGQNVTLSCEQNLNHDAMYWYRQDPGQGLRLIYYSQIVNDFQKGDIAEGYSVSREKKESFPLTVTSAQKNPTAFYLCATRNGYNEQFFGPGTRLTVL.

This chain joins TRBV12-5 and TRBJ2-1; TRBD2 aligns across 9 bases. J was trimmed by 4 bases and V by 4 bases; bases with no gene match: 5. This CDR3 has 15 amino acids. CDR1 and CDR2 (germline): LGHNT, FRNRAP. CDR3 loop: CASGYHSGGYNEQFF. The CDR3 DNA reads TGTGCTAGTGGTTACCATAGCGGGGGATACAATGAGCAGTTCTTC. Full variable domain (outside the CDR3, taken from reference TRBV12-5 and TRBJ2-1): DARVTQTPRHKVTEMGQEVTMRCQPILGHNTVFWYRQTMMQGLELLAYFRNRAPLDDSGMPKDRFSAEMPDATLATLKIQPSEPRDSAVYFCASGYHSGGYNEQFFGPGTRLTVL.

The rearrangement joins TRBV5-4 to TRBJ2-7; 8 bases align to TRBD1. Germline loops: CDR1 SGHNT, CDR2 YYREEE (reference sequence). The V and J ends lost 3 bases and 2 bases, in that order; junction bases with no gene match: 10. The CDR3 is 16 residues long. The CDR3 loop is CASSSSDDRGPYEQYV. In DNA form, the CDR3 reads TGTGCCAGCAGCTCCTCCGACGACAGGGGCCCCTACGAGCAGTACGTC.

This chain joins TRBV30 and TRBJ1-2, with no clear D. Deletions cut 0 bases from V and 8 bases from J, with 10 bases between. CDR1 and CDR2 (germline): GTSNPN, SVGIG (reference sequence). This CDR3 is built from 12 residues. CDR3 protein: CAWSVIGKGYTF. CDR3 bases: TGTGCCTGGAGTGTAATCGGGAAAGGCTACACCTTC.

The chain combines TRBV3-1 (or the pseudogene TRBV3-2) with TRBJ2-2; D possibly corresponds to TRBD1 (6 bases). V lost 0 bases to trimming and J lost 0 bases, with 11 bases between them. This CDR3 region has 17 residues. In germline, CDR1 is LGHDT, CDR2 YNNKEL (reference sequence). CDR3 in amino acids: CASSQDMGTSNTGELFF. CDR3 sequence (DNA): TGTGCCAGCAGCCAAGATATGGGGACATCGAACACCGGGGAGCTGTTTTTT.

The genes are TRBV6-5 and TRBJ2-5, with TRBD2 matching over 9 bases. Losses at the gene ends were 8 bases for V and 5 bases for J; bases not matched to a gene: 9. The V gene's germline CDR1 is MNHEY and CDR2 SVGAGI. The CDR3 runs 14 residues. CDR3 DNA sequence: TGTGCCAGCTGGGCTAGCGGGGCGGGGGAGACCCAGTACTTC. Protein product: CASWASGAGETQYF.

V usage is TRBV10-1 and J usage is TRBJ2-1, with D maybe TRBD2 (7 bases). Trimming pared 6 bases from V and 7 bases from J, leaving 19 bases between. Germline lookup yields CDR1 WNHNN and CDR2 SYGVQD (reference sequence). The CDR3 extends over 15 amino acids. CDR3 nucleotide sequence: TGCGCCAGCAGCCCTCGAGGGGGGGTAGGGAATGAGCAGTTCTTC. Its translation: CASSPRGGVGNEQFF.

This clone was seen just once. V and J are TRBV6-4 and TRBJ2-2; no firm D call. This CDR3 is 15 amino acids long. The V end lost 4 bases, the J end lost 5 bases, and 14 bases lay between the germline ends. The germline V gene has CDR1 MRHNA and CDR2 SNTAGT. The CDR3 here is CASSASHLRTGELFF. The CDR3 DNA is TGTGCCAGCAGTGCATCTCACTTGAGGACCGGGGAGCTGTTTTTT.

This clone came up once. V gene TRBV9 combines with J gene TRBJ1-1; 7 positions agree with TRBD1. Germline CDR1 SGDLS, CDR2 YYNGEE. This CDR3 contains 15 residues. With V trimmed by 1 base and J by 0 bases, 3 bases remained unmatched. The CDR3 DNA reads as TGTGCCAGCAGCGTAACAGGGGCTCTGAACACTGAAGCTTTCTTT. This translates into CASSVTGALNTEAFF.